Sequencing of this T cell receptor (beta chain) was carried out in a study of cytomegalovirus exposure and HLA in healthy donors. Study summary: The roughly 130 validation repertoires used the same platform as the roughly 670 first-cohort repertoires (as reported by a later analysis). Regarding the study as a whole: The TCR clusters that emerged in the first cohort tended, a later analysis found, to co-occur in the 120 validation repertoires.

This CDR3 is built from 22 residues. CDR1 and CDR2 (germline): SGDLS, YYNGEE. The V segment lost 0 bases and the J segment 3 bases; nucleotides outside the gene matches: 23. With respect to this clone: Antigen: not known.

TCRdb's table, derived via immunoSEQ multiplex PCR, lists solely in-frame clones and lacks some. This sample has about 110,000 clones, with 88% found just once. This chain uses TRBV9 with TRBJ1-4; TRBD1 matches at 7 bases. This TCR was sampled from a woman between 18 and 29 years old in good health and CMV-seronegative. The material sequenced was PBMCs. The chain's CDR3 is CASSVDFVMTGLLCWSNEKLFF. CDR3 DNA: TGTGCCAGCAGCGTAGATTTTGTTATGACAGGGCTTTTGTGCTGGTCTAATGAAAAACTGTTTTTT.